This TCR beta chain derives from a study of cytomegalovirus exposure and HLA in healthy donors. TCRdb's table, derived via immunoSEQ multiplex PCR, lists solely in-frame clones and lacks some. The repertoire includes about 330,000 clones, around 87% of them detected once, and roughly 1.1% sits in the top ten. The germline V gene has CDR1 MDHEN and CDR2 SYDVKM. V lost 6 bases and J lost 5; bases outside the gene matches: 11. This CDR3 spans 16 amino acids. Sequenced sample: PBMCs. The receptor was derived from a woman aged 25-40 years in good health and CMV-seropositive. The chain couples TRBV28 to TRBJ2-7; TRBD2 aligns across 12 bases. CDR3 protein: CASSTYAGLAGHEQYF. CDR3 nucleotides: TGTGCCAGCAGCACTTACGCGGGACTAGCGGGCCACGAGCAGTACTTC. Using reference TRBV28 and TRBJ2-7 for the parts outside the CDR3, the full variable domain is DVKVTQSSRYLVKRTGEKVFLECVQDMDHENMFWYRQDPGLGLRLIYFSYDVKMKEKGDIPEGYSVSREKKERFSLILESASTNQTSMYLCASSTYAGLAGHEQYFGPGTRLTVT.